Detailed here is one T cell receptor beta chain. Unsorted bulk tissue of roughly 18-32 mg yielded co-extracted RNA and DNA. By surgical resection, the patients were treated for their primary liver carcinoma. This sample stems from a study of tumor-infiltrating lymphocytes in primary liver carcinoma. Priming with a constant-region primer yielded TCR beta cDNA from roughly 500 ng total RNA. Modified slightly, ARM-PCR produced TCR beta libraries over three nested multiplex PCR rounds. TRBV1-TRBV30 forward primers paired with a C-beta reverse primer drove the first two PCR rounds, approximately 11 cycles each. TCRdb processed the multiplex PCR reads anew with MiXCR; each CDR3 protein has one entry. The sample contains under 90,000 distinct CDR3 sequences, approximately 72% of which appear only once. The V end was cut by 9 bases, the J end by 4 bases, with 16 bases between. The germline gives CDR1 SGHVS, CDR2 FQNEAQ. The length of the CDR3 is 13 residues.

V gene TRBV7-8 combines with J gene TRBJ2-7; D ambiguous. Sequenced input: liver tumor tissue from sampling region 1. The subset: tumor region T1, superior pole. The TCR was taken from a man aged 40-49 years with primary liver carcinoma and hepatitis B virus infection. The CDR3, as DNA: TGTGCCAGGAGCACCTCCATGGGGTACGAGCAGTACTTC. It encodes CARSTSMGYEQYF.